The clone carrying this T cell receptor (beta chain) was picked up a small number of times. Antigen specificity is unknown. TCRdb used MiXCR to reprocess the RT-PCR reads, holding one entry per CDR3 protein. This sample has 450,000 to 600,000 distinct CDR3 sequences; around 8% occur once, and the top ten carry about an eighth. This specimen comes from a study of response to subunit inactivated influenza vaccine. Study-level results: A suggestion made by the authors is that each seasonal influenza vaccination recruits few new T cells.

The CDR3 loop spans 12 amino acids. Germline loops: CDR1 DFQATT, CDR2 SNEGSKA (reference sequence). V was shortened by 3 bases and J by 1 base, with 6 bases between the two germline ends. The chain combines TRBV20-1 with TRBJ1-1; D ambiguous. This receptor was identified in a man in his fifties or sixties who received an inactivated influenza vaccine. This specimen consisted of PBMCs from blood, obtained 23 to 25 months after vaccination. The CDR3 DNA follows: TGCAGTGCTAGTGACACGAACACTGAAGCTTTCTTT. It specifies CSASDTNTEAFF.